The 27 T cell receptor beta chains below were found in one sample sequenced in a study of CD4 T cells in relation to SARS-CoV-2 and coronaviruses. CD4+ T cells from unexposed donors were obtained before the COVID-19 pandemic (2011-2018). After roughly ten days of culture, CD4+ T cells were isolated. Which antigens these TCRs recognize remains unknown. Sequenced by immunoSEQ multiplex PCR; TCRdb stores in-frame clones only, minus some. The table shows nearly 20,000 clones, with roughly four fifths occurring only once. Sample: CD4+ T cells from PBMCs, cultured in vitro. The receptors stem from a human donor in good health.

This clone was seen once. The V call is TRBV5-8, the J call TRBJ1-2; D not certain. The V gene lost 0 bases and the J gene lost 4 bases, with 10 bases spanning the gap. Germline loops: CDR1 SGHTS, CDR2 YDEGEE. This CDR3 has 14 residues. The CDR3: CASSLGPAPYGYTF. For the CDR3, the DNA is TGTGCCAGCAGCTTGGGTCCGGCCCCCTATGGCTACACCTTC.

The rearrangement uses TRBV19 and TRBJ1-2, with a tentative D call TRBD1 (6 bases). Trimming cost V 5 bases and J 4 bases, with 14 bases left between them. This CDR3 spans 14 amino acids. The germline CDR1 and CDR2 sequences are LNHDA and SQIVND (reference sequence). In DNA form, the CDR3 reads TGTGCCAGTAGTGCACAGGGTAACACCTATGGCTACACCTTC. The encoded protein is CASSAQGNTYGYTF.

The chain joins TRBV27 to TRBJ2-1; 11 bases agree with TRBD2. There are 14 residues in the CDR3. The germline CDR1 and CDR2 sequences are MNHEY and SMNVEV (reference sequence). V was pared by 8 bases and J by 9 bases, with 9 bases of the junction left unmatched. CDR3: CASRPGTSGFEQFF. The CDR3, as DNA: TGTGCCAGCCGCCCCGGGACTAGCGGCTTTGAGCAGTTCTTC.

This rearrangement joins TRBV6-9 to TRBJ2-7; 12 bases line up with TRBD2. The CDR3 runs 15 residues. The ends lost 2 bases at V and 2 bases at J; junction bases unmatched: 1. Germline V gene sequence: CDR1 MNHGY, CDR2 SVAAGI. CDR3 amino acids: CASSYRTSGAYEQYF. The CDR3 nucleotides are TGTGCCAGCAGTTATAGGACTAGCGGGGCCTACGAGCAGTACTTC.

The chain links TRBV6-5 to TRBJ1-6, with D maybe TRBD1 (6 bases). The CDR3 totals 15 residues. V dropped 6 bases and J dropped 9 bases, with 18 bases sitting between them. CDR1 and CDR2 from the germline V gene are MNHEY and SVGAGI. The CDR3 is CASRAGTLRASPLHF. CDR3 DNA sequence: TGTGCCAGCAGGGCCGGGACACTTCGTGCTTCACCCCTCCACTTT.

This clone came up a few times. This rearrangement joins TRBV4-3 to TRBJ2-6, with a tentative D call TRBD2 (5 bases). Trimming took 1 base from V and 1 from J, leaving 14 bases between them. From germline, CDR1 is LGHNA and CDR2 YSLEER. The CDR3 sequence is 18 residues long. The CDR3 coding sequence is TGCGCCAGCAGCCAAGTGTTTGGTCGGGGTTCTGGGGCCAACGTCCTGACTTTC. Protein product: CASSQVFGRGSGANVLTF.

Only one count was recorded for this clone. The V gene is TRBV3-1 (or the pseudogene TRBV3-2), the J gene TRBJ1-6; D not resolved. The CDR3 is 14 residues long. Deletions cut 2 bases from V and 14 bases from J, with 16 bases between. The V gene's germline CDR1 is LGHDT and CDR2 YNNKEL (reference sequence). CDR3 nucleotides: TGTGCCAGCAGCCAAACCCGGCCCCCCTCGGCCCTCCACTTT. Translating gives CASSQTRPPSALHF.

J is TRBJ2-1 and V is TRBV21-1; the table's D call of TRBD1 was not tested on the DNA. TRBV21-1 is designated a pseudogene. This CDR3 is 16 amino acids long. This CDR3 reads CASSKNRAFGQNEQFF. As DNA, the CDR3 is TGTGCCAGCAGCAAAAACAGGGCATTCGGACAGAATGAGCAGTTCTTC.

CDR3 in DNA: TGTGCCAGCAGCCCCCAGACGGGTTCTTACAATGAGCAGTTCTTC. It yields the protein CASSPQTGSYNEQFF. The chain links TRBV16 to TRBJ2-1; D is undetermined. Trimming removed 4 bases from V and 4 bases from J, with 14 bases in between. The CDR3 contains 15 residues. CDR1 is KGHSY and CDR2 is FQNENV in the germline V gene.

The chain carries TRBV5-5 and TRBJ2-3, with D hard to call. The V end lost 2 bases, the J end lost 9 bases, and 10 bases lay between the germline ends. The CDR3 contains 12 residues. From germline, CDR1 is SGHKS and CDR2 YYEKEE (reference sequence). CDR3 bases: TGTGCCAGCAGCTTAGGATCCAGGACGCAGTATTTT. Translated, it gives CASSLGSRTQYF.

The J gene is TRBJ1-5, the V gene TRBV29-1, with unresolved D. The V end lost 0 bases, the J end lost 9 bases, and 12 bases lay between the germline ends. There are 13 residues in the CDR3. Germline CDR1 reads SQVTM; CDR2 reads ANQGSEA. The CDR3 sequence is CSVEEVREGPQHF. CDR3 in DNA: TGCAGCGTTGAAGAGGTACGAGAAGGGCCCCAGCATTTT.

J is TRBJ1-2 and V is TRBV2; tentatively, D is TRBD1 (5 bases). The CDR3 is 13 residues long. The ends were cut back, 4 bases at V and 6 bases at J, with 12 bases in the middle. From germline, CDR1 is SNHLY and CDR2 FYNNEI. The CDR3 DNA is TGTGCCAGCAGTGCCTCAGGGAGCGATGGCTACACCTTC. Translation: CASSASGSDGYTF.

V is TRBV6-6 and J is TRBJ1-1; D ambiguous. CDR1 is MNHNY, CDR2 SVGAGI, per germline (reference sequence). Trimming stripped 4 bases from V and 7 bases from J, with 10 bases between. This CDR3 has 12 residues. The CDR3: CASSFLVGEAFF. The CDR3 DNA reads TGTGCCAGCAGTTTCTTAGTGGGTGAAGCTTTCTTT.

In its sample, this clone was seen a few times. The gene calls are TRBV10-3 and TRBJ1-6; 8 positions match TRBD1. This CDR3 spans 14 amino acids. Germline-derived CDR1 and CDR2 are ENHRY and SYGVKD. The ends lost 6 bases at V and 7 bases at J; junction bases unmatched: 5. In nucleotides, the CDR3 is TGTGCCATCAGGGCGGGACAGGAGAATTCACCCCTCCACTTT. It specifies CAIRAGQENSPLHF.

This chain links TRBV13 with TRBJ1-2, with D possibly TRBD1 on 6 matching bases. V lost 6 bases to trimming and J lost 2 bases, with 10 bases between them. This CDR3 has 13 residues. CDR1 is PRHDT and CDR2 is FYEKMQ in the germline V gene (reference sequence). CDR3 in amino acids: CASSLTGNYGYTF. The DNA for the CDR3 is TGTGCCAGCAGTTTGACAGGAAACTATGGCTACACCTTC.

The rearrangement joins TRBV3-1 (or the pseudogene TRBV3-2) to TRBJ2-7; no firm D call. The V and J ends lost 0 bases and 3 bases respectively, with 12 bases between them. CDR1 is LGHDT, CDR2 YNNKEL, per germline (reference sequence). CDR3 length: 15 amino acids. In nucleotides, the CDR3 is TGTGCCAGCAGCCAAGATCACACAGCTCACTACGAGCAGTACTTC. It encodes CASSQDHTAHYEQYF.

The chain has TRBV7-8 and TRBJ1-1; D gene unclear. This CDR3 is built from 13 residues. From germline, CDR1 is SGHVS and CDR2 FQNEAQ. V lost 0 bases to trimming and J lost 3 bases, with 5 bases between them. CDR3 DNA: TGTGCCAGCAGCTTAGCAAAACACACTGAAGCTTTCTTT. Its translation is CASSLAKHTEAFF.

This clone was detected a few times. This chain connects TRBV4-3 to TRBJ1-2; no reliable D call. CDR1 is LGHNA and CDR2 is YSLEER in the germline V gene. CDR3 size: 15 residues. Trimming removed 1 base at V and 6 bases at J, with 15 bases between. The CDR3 reads CASSQALLYANGYTF. The CDR3 DNA sequence: TGCGCCAGCAGCCAAGCACTCCTTTACGCGAATGGCTACACCTTC.

V gene TRBV30 combines with J gene TRBJ1-2; TRBD1 matches at 7 bases. CDR1 is GTSNPN and CDR2 is SVGIG in the germline V gene (reference sequence). The CDR3 runs to 13 residues. V was clipped by 5 bases and J by 0 bases; unmatched bases: 3. As DNA, the CDR3 is TGTGCCTGGGTTGACAGGGCTAACTATGGCTACACCTTC. Translated, it gives CAWVDRANYGYTF.

The chain is built from TRBV6-5 and TRBJ2-7, with 8 bases that match TRBD1. This CDR3 spans 14 amino acids. The V segment lost 6 bases and the J segment 3 bases; nucleotides outside the gene matches: 7. Germline assignment: CDR1 MNHEY and CDR2 SVGAGI. CDR3 in DNA: TGTGCCAGCAGACCGGACAGGGACTTCTACGAGCAGTACTTC. Its translation is CASRPDRDFYEQYF.

This clone was seen a handful of times. The rearrangement joins TRBV19 to TRBJ1-1, with D perhaps TRBD1 (5 bases). The CDR3 runs 17 residues. Trimming removed 6 bases from V and 4 bases from J, with 24 bases in between. The V gene's germline CDR1 is LNHDA and CDR2 SQIVND (reference sequence). The chain's CDR3 is CASSSRGRESRSTEAFF. CDR3 bases: TGTGCCAGTAGCTCTCGGGGGAGGGAGTCGCGTTCCACTGAAGCTTTCTTT.

This sequence joins TRBV19 and TRBJ2-2, with 8 bases that match TRBD2. Germline assignment: CDR1 LNHDA and CDR2 SQIVND (reference sequence). Germline trimming cut 10 bases from V and 5 bases from J; bases unmatched to any gene: 12. The CDR3 runs to 15 residues. The CDR3 is CANGSGGRGTGELFF. The CDR3 DNA is TGTGCCAATGGGAGCGGGGGCCGTGGGACCGGGGAGCTGTTTTTT. The variable domain in full, completed from reference TRBV19 and TRBJ2-2, reads DGGITQSPKYLFRKEGQNVTLSCEQNLNHDAMYWYRQDPGQGLRLIYYSQIVNDFQKGDIAEGYSVSREKKESFPLTVTSAQKNPTAFYLCANGSGGRGTGELFFGEGSRLTVL.

The V call is TRBV18, the J call TRBJ2-6; TRBD1 matches 7 bases. CDR3 size: 15 residues. In germline, CDR1 is KGHSH, CDR2 LQKENI. The V and J ends lost 6 bases and 3 bases, in that order; junction bases with no gene match: 5. The CDR3 region has the DNA TGTGCCAGCTCGGTGACAGGGCTTGGGGCCAACGTCCTGACTTTC. Translation gives CASSVTGLGANVLTF. Drawing the rest from reference TRBV18 and TRBJ2-6, the complete variable domain is NAGVMQNPRHLVRRRGQEARLRCSPMKGHSHVYWYRQLPEEGLKFMVYLQKENIIDESGMPKERFSAEFPKEGPSILRIQQVVRGDSAAYFCASSVTGLGANVLTFGAGSRLTVL.

J is TRBJ2-1 and V is TRBV18, with 9 positions matching TRBD2. Per germline, CDR1 KGHSH and CDR2 LQKENI. V lost 3 bases and J lost 7; bases outside the gene matches: 13. The CDR3 spans 17 residues. In nucleotides, the CDR3 is TGTGCCAGCTCACCGTCCGCGGGAGGGCTAGGTAAGAATGAGCAGTTCTTC. This gives the protein CASSPSAGGLGKNEQFF.

The genes are TRBV4-3 and TRBJ2-6, with D possibly being TRBD2 (5 bases). Per the germline V gene, CDR1 is LGHNA and CDR2 is YSLEER. Trimming left V 0 bases short and J 0 bases short, with 9 bases between. The CDR3 loop spans 17 amino acids. CDR3 nucleotide sequence: TGCGCCAGCAGCCAAGATTGGGGAGCCTCTGGGGCCAACGTCCTGACTTTC. Its protein product is CASSQDWGASGANVLTF.

The V call is TRBV30, the J call TRBJ2-7, with a possible D match to TRBD2 (6 bases). The V gene lost 8 bases and the J gene lost 1 base, with 9 bases spanning the gap. The CDR3 is 11 amino acids. The germline gives CDR1 GTSNPN, CDR2 SVGIG (reference sequence). The CDR3 sequence: CAGGYSYEQYF. The CDR3 nucleotides are TGTGCCGGGGGGTATTCCTACGAGCAGTACTTC.

This clone was seen only a few times. The chain links TRBV5-1 to TRBJ1-1, with 8 bases identical to TRBD1. After removal of 0 bases from V and 1 base from J, the junction contained 5 bases not matched to a gene. The CDR3 has 16 residues. Germline loops: CDR1 SGHRS, CDR2 YFSETQ. CDR3 DNA: TGCGCCAGCAGCTTGGACACACAGGGGGGGAACACTGAAGCTTTCTTT. Its translation is CASSLDTQGGNTEAFF.